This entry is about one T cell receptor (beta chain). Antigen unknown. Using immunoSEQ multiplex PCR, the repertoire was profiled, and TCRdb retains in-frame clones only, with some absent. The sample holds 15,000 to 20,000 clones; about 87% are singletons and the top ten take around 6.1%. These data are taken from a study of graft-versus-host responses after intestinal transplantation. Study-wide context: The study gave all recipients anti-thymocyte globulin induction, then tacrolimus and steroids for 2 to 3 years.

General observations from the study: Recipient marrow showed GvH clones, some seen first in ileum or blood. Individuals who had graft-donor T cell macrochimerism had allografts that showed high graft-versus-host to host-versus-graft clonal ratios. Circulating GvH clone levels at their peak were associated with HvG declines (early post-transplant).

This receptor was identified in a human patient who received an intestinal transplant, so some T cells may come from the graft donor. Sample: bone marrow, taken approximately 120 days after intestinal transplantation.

Here the CDR3 DNA reads TGCGCCAGCAGCCAAGATGCAGGGGCCTACGAGCAGTACTTC. As protein: CASSQDAGAYEQYF. The J gene is TRBJ2-7, the V gene TRBV4-1, with D possibly being TRBD1 (6 bases). Germline CDR1 is MGHRA and CDR2 is YSYEKL. The CDR3 loop spans 14 amino acids. Trimming took 0 bases from V and 2 from J, leaving 8 bases between them.